This record looks at one TCR beta chain sequence and its context. This clonotype was detected only a few times. The specificity of this receptor is unknown. No quality values exist for individual bases; no much larger clone is one base distant. The data originate from a study of T cells in Graves' hyperthyroidism and ophthalmopathy (dated by TCRdb to between 2017 and 2020). Turning to the overall study: Peripheral blood samples were taken at the time of initial diagnosis, prior to any treatment. Following sampling, methimazole starting at 30 mg daily was given to hyperthyroidism patients, and high-dose intravenous methylprednisolone was given to ophthalmopathy patients. In roughly six Graves' hyperthyroidism patients, the study also compared T-cell repertoires from thyroid tissue with T-cell repertoires from blood. An independent validation cohort of under 20 hyperthyroidism patients and approximately 15 patients who later progressed to ophthalmopathy tested prospective prediction of ophthalmopathy. A discovery cohort of approximately 100 patients, roughly 45 with Graves' ophthalmopathy and roughly 59 with stable Graves' hyperthyroidism, was used to find distinguishing TCR V-J signatures. TCR Vbeta CDR3 sequencing of approximately 140 peripheral blood samples (under 45 ophthalmopathy, some 75 hyperthyroidism and some 17 progressor patients) is reported in the paper. The 95 to 100 discovery patients were randomly split 7:3 into training and test sets.

Stable Graves' hyperthyroidism was defined as the absence of progression to ophthalmopathy over 18 months of follow-up. Hyperthyroidism patients were newly diagnosed, with disease duration under 2 months, and aged 18 to 65 years. Exclusion was applied to patients with uncontrolled infections, other autoimmune diseases, pregnancy or lactation. Diagnoses were established on the basis of clinical symptoms, serum thyroxine and TRAb, thyroid ultrasound, and orbital computed tomography. PBMCs were isolated from about 9 ml of fresh peripheral blood by Ficoll-Paque density gradient centrifugation. Total RNA was extracted using Trizol reagent, and RNA quality was assessed on an Agilent 2100 Bioanalyzer. The TCR beta CDR3 regions were amplified from RNA transcripts. For the first round of RT-PCR on the TCR CDR3, the HTBI primer set was used together with the Qiagen OneStep RT-PCR kit. The libraries were constructed in a second round of multiplex PCR and then size-selected and purified. Libraries were sequenced paired-end with 100 bp reads on an Illumina HiSeq2000. As for the authors' bioinformatics: SOAPnuke was used to process the raw data, with reads discarded if the reads contained adapters or uncalled bases, had a mean Phred below 15, or lacked an exact constant-primer or identifier match. COPE v1.2.5 was used to merge the high-quality paired reads, and each unique nucleotide sequence was defined as a clonotype. MiTCR v1.1 was used to align the clonotypes against IMGT TRBV, TRBD and TRBJ reference segments. Only V-J combinations with frequency above 0.0001, covering 98% to 99.2% of repertoires, were analysed. The TCS score was defined as F50 (clonal expansion) divided by E x V (chaos), with BLOSUM62-based TCRdist calculated between CDR3 peptides within each V-J. Welch's t-statistics and random forest reduced fewer than 600 V-J features to 13, which were used in a naive Bayes classifier (R e1071). The similarity between thyroid and blood repertoires was quantified using the Morisita-Horn index. TCRdb passed the public sequencing reads through fastp at Q25 and MiXCR, retaining productive beta sequences. Rows with a matching CDR3 protein are joined into one entry that keeps the most common DNA and genes. V and J calls and clone size were set by TCRdb, not the authors. The table for this sample lists hundreds of thousands of distinct CDR3 sequences; 38% of them were counted only once. The biggest ten clones account for approximately 8.7% of the sample.

The CDR3 holds 15 amino acids from the cysteine to the phenylalanine. Only CDR3 DNA remains: 45 bases, in frame from the first base. Taken from the germline V gene, the CDR1 and CDR2 loops are SGHDT and YYEEEE. V loses 0 bases at its end and J loses 10 bases; junction bases beyond the gene matches: 5. The full study reports these points: A model built on a 13 V-J signature distinguished ophthalmopathy from stable hyperthyroidism, reaching 85% to 90% sensitivity and approximately 81% specificity in cross-validation and 80%/75% in testing. In validation, the model predicted progression to ophthalmopathy a median of 6.5 months before onset, with over 55% sensitivity and roughly 72% specificity. Sample size was not statistically predetermined, and investigators were not blinded to group allocation. Most expanded thyroid clonotypes (frequency above 0.001) were also detected in blood, a finding suggesting that blood repertoires may reflect thyroid immune responses.

Sequencing was carried out using blood. The sequence was obtained from a man between 18 and 35 years old with Graves' hyperthyroidism. The V and J genes are TRBV5-6 and TRBJ1-6; TRBD1 matches 9 bases in the middle. The base sequence is TGTGCCAGCAGCTTGGAGGACAGGGGAGGCTCACCCCTCCACTTT. Its coded protein is CASSLEDRGGSPLHF.